This T cell receptor (beta chain) stems from a study of blood T cell repertoires in COVID-19. The overall study: COVID-19 samples, acute and convalescent, were from the United States, Italy and Spain.

Sequencing used immunoSEQ multiplex PCR; TCRdb keeps in-frame clones, though not all of them. The sample includes about 130,000 clones, around 87% of them seen just once. The CDR3 has 14 amino acids. The germline V gene encodes CDR1 WSHSY and CDR2 SAAADI. V was clipped by 2 bases and J by 4 bases, with 9 bases between them. Sequencing was performed on peripheral blood. This chain links TRBV10-2 with TRBJ1-5; a weak D match, TRBD1 (5 bases). This TCR was sampled from a woman in her fifties or sixties with acute or convalescent COVID-19. The CDR3 protein is CASSEIRGNQPQHF. CDR3 DNA sequence: TGCGCCAGCAGTGAGATCCGGGGGAATCAGCCCCAGCATTTT.